The clone carrying this T cell receptor (beta chain) was counted at least ten times. Its matching antigen is unknown. Clinicians diagnosed patients from clinical symptoms, serum thyroxine and TRAb, thyroid ultrasound and orbital computed tomography. Fresh peripheral blood, about 10 ml of it, supplied the PBMCs. The data were obtained in a study of T cells in Graves' hyperthyroidism and ophthalmopathy. Study findings and constraints: Model predictions of ophthalmopathy came a median 6.5 months before onset. In the blood, most expanded thyroid clonotypes above 0.001 appeared as well.

Researchers amplified the TCR beta CDR3 regions from RNA transcripts. The TCR CDR3 first-round RT-PCR relied on the HTBI primer set. TCRdb called the multiplex PCR reads again in MiXCR, with one record for every CDR3 protein. The sample has roughly 24,000 distinct CDR3 sequences, approximately 45% seen once. Germline V lookup: CDR1 SGHRS, CDR2 YFSETQ. Trimming stripped 4 bases from V and 1 base from J, with 8 bases between. The CDR3 totals 13 residues. The sequenced sample was blood. This TCR was recovered from a woman aged 30 to 39 with Graves' hyperthyroidism. The chain uses TRBV5-1 and TRBJ1-1; D is uncertain. CDR3 bases: TGCGCCAGCAGCACGACCGGGAACACTGAAGCTTTCTTT. This gives the protein CASSTTGNTEAFF.